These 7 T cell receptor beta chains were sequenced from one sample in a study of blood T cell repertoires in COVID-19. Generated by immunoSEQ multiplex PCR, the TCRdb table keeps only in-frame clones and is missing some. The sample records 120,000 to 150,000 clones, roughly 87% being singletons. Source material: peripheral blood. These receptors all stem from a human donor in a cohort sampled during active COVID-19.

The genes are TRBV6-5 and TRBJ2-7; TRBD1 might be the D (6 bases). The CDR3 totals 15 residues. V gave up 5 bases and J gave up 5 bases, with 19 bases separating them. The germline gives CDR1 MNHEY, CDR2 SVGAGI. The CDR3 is CASSRPAQGGHEQYF. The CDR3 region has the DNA TGTGCCAGCAGTAGGCCGGCACAGGGTGGCCACGAGCAGTACTTC.

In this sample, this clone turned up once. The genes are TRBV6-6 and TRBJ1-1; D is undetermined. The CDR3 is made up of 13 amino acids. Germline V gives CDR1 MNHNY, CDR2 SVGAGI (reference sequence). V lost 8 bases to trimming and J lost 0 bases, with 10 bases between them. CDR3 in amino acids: CASGPRVNTEAFF. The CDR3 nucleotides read TGTGCCAGCGGTCCGAGGGTGAACACTGAAGCTTTCTTT.

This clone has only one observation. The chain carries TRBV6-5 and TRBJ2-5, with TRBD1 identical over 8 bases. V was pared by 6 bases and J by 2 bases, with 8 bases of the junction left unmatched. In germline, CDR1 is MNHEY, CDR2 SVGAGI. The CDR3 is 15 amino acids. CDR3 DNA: TGTGCCAGCAGGGCAAGACAGGGGCCGCAAGAGACCCAGTACTTC. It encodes CASRARQGPQETQYF.

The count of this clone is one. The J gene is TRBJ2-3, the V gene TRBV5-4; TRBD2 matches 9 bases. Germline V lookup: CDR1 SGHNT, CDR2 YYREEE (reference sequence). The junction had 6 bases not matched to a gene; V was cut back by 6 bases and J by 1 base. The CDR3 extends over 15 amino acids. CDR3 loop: CASNKRTSGTDTQYF. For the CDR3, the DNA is TGTGCCAGCAACAAAAGGACTAGCGGCACAGATACGCAGTATTTT.

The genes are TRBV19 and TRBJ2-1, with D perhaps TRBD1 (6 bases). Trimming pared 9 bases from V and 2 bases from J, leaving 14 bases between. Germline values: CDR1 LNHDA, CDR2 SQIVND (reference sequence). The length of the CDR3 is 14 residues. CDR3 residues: CASTHRDTYNEQFF. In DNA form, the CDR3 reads TGTGCCAGCACGCATAGGGACACCTACAATGAGCAGTTCTTC.

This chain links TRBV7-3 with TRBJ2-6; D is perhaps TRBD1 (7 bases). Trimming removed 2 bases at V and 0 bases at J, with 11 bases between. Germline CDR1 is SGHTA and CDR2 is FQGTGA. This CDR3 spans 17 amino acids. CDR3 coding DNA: TGTGCCAGCAGCTTAGCAGGGGGGAGCTCTGGGGCCAACGTCCTGACTTTC. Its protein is CASSLAGGSSGANVLTF. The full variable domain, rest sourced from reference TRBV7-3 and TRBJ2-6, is GAGVSQTPSNKVTEKGKYVELRCDPISGHTALYWYRQSLGQGPEFLIYFQGTGAADDSGLPNDRFFAVRPEGSVSTLKIQRTERGDSAVYLCASSLAGGSSGANVLTFGAGSRLTVL.

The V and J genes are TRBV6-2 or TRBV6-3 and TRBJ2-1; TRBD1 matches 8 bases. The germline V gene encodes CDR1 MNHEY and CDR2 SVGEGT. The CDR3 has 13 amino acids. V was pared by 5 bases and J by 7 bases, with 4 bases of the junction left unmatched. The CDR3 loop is CASSTRTGNEQFF. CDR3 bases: TGTGCCAGCAGTACTAGGACAGGGAATGAGCAGTTCTTC.